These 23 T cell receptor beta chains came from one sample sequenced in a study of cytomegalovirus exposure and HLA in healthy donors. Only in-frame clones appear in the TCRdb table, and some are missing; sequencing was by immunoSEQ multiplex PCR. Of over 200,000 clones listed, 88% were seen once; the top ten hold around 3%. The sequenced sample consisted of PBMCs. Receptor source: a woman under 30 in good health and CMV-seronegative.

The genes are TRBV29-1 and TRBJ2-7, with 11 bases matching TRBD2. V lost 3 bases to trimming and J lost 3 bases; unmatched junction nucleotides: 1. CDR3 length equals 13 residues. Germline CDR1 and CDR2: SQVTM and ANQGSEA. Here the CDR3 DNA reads TGCAGCGTTGATACTAGCGGGAGCTACGAGCAGTACTTC. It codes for CSVDTSGSYEQYF.

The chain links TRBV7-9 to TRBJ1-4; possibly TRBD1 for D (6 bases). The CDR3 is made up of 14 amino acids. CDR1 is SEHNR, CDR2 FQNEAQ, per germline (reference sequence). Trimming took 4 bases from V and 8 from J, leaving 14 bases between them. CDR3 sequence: CASSSGEVSEKLFF. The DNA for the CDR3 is TGTGCCAGCAGCTCAGGGGAAGTGAGCGAAAAACTGTTTTTT.

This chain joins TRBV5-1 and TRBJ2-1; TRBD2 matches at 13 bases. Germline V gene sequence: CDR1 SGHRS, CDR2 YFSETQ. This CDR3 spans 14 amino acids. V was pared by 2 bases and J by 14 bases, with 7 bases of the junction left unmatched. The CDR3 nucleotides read TGCGCCAGCAGCTTTAGGACTAGCGGGAGTAATGAGTTCTTC. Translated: CASSFRTSGSNEFF.

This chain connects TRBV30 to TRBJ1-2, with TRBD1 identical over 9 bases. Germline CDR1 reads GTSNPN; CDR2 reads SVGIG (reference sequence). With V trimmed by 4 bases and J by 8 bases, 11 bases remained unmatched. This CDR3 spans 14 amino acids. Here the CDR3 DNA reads TGTGCCTGGAAGAGGGACAGGGACCGTCTCGGCTACACCTTC. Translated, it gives CAWKRDRDRLGYTF.

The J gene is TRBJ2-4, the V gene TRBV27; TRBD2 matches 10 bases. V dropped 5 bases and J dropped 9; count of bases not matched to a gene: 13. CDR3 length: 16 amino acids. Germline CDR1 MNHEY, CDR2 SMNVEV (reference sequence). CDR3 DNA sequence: TGTGCCAGCAGTCCCCCCTTAGCGGGAGGAGTGGGCATTCAGTACTTC. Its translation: CASSPPLAGGVGIQYF.

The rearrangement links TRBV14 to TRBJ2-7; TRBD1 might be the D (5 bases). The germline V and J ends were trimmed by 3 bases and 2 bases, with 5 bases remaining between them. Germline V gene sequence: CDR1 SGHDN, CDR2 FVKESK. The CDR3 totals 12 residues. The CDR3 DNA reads TGTGCCAGCAGCCACAGGGCCTACGAGCAGTACTTC. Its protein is CASSHRAYEQYF. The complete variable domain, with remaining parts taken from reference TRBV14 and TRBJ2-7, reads EAGVTQFPSHSVIEKGQTVTLRCDPISGHDNLYWYRRVMGKEIKFLLHFVKESKQDESGMPNNRFLAERTGGTYSTLKVQPAELEDSGVYFCASSHRAYEQYFGPGTRLTVT.

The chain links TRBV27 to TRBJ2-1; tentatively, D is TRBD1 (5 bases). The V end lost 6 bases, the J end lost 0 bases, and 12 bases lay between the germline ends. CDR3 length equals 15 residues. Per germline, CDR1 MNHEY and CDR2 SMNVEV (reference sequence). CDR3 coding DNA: TGTGCCAGCAGGGAAGGGGATAGCTCCTACAATGAGCAGTTCTTC. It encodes CASREGDSSYNEQFF.

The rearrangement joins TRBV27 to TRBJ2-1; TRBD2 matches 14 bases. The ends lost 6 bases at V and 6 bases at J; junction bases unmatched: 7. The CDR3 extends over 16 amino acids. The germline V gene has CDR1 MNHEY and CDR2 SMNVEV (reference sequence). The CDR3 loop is CASRGTSGRGGNEQFF. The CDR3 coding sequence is TGTGCCAGCAGAGGGACTAGCGGGAGAGGAGGCAATGAGCAGTTCTTC.

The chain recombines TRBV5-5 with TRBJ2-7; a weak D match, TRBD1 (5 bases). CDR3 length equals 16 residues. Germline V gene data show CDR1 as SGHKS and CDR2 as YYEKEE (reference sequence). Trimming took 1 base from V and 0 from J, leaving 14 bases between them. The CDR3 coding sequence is TGTGCCAGCAGCTTGACATCATCAGACAGCTCCTACGAGCAGTACTTC. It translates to CASSLTSSDSSYEQYF.

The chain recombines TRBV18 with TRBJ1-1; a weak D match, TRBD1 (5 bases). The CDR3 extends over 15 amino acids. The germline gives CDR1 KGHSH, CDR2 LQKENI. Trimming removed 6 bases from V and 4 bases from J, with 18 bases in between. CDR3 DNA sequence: TGTGCCAGCTCTCCCTCGGGGGGAGCTGGCACTGAAGCTTTCTTT. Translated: CASSPSGGAGTEAFF.

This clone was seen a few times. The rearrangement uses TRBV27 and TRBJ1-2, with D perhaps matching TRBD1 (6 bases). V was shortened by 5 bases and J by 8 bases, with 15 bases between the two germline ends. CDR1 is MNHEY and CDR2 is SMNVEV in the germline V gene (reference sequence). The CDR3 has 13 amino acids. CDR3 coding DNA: TGTGCCAGCAGTCCACGGACAGAGGGGGGCTACACCTTC. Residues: CASSPRTEGGYTF.

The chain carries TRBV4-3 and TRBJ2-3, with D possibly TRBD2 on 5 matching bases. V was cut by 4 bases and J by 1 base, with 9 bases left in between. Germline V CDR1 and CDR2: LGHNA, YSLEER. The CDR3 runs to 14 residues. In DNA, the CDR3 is TGCGCCAGCAGCCCAGAACTAGGCACAGATACGCAGTATTTT. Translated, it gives CASSPELGTDTQYF.

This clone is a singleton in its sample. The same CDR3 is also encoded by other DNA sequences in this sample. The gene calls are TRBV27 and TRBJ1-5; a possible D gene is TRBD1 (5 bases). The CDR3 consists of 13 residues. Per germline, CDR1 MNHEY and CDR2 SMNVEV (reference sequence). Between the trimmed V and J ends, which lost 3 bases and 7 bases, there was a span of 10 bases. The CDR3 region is CASSLSGGQPQHF. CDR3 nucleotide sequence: TGTGCCAGCAGTTTGTCGGGGGGACAGCCCCAGCATTTT.

CDR3: CASSEAGGTREQFF. The CDR3 DNA follows: TGTGCCAGCAGCGAGGCGGGCGGGACCCGTGAGCAGTTCTTC. The rearrangement joins TRBV7-8 to TRBJ2-1; TRBD2 might be the D (6 bases). The CDR3 length is 14 residues. CDR1 SGHVS and CDR2 FQNEAQ come from the germline V gene. Deletions cut 5 bases from V and 9 bases from J, with 17 bases between.

CDR3 sequence: CAWSGQGVRQYF. The DNA of the CDR3 is TGTGCCTGGAGCGGCCAGGGGGTAAGGCAGTACTTC. The rearrangement joins TRBV30 to TRBJ2-7; TRBD1 matches 7 bases. Per germline, CDR1 GTSNPN and CDR2 SVGIG (reference sequence). J lost 9 bases, V lost 3 bases, and 8 bases had no gene match. The CDR3 has 12 residues.

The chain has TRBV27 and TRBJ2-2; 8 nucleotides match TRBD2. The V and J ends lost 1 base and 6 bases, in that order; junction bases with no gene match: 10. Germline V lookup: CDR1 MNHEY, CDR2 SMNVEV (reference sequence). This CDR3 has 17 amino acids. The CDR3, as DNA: TGTGCCAGCAGTTTATGGTTTCGGGAGGGTTCGGCCGGGGAGCTGTTTTTT. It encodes CASSLWFREGSAGELFF.

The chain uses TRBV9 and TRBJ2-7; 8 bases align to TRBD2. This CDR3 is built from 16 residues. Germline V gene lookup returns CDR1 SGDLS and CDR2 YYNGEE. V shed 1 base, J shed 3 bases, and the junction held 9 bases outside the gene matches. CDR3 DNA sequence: TGTGCCAGCAGCGTATACGAAGCGGGAGAATACTACGAGCAGTACTTC. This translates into CASSVYEAGEYYEQYF.

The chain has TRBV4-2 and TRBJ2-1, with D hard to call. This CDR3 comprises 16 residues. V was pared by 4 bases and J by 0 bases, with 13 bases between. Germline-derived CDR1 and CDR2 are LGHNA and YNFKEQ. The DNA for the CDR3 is TGTGCCAGCAGCCCCTTTATCGGTAGCTCCTACAATGAGCAGTTCTTC. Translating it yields CASSPFIGSSYNEQFF.

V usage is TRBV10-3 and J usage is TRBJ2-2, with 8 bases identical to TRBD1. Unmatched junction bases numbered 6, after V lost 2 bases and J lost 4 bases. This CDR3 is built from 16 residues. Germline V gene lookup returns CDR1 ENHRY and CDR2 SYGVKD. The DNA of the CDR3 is TGTGCCATCAGTGAGACAGGGGGTCTGGCCACCGGGGAGCTGTTTTTT. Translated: CAISETGGLATGELFF.

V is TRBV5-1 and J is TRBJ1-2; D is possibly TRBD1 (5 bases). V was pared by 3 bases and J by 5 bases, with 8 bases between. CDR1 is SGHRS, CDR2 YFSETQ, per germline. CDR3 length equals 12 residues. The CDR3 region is CASSSGRYGYTF. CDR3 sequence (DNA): TGCGCCAGCAGCTCAGGGAGGTATGGCTACACCTTC.

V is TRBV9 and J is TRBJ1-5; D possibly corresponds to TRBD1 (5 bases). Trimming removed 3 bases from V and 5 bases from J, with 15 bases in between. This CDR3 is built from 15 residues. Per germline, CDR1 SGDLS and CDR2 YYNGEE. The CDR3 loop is CASSAPGRVDQPQHF. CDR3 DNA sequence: TGTGCCAGCAGCGCTCCCGGCAGGGTCGATCAGCCCCAGCATTTT.

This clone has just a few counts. The CDR3 protein is CASRAGTVYEQYF. The CDR3 bases are TGCGCCAGCAGGGCCGGGACAGTCTACGAGCAGTACTTC. V usage is TRBV5-1 and J usage is TRBJ2-7; the match to TRBD1 covers 7 bases. Germline CDR1 is SGHRS and CDR2 is YFSETQ. This CDR3 contains 13 residues. V dropped 5 bases and J dropped 3; count of bases not matched to a gene: 5.

The CDR3 loop reads CASSRYRGPQPQHF. CDR3 sequence (DNA): TGTGCCAGTAGTAGGTACAGGGGGCCCCAGCCCCAGCATTTT. This chain joins TRBV19 and TRBJ1-5; TRBD1 aligns across 9 bases. The CDR3 consists of 14 residues. The V and J ends lost 4 bases and 7 bases, in that order; junction bases with no gene match: 5. In germline, CDR1 is LNHDA, CDR2 SQIVND (reference sequence).